This T cell receptor (beta chain) is drawn from a study of radiotherapy plus CTLA-4 blockade in lung cancer. Trimming removed 2 bases from V and 3 bases from J, with 13 bases in between. The V gene's germline CDR1 is KGHSH and CDR2 LQKENI. The CDR3 loop spans 15 amino acids. Produced via immunoSEQ multiplex PCR; TCRdb's table is partial and in-frame only. This table has over 100,000 clones, 81% appearing once. This clone occurred once. Its antigen is currently unknown. Study results and limitations: Once radiotherapy plus ipilimumab had been given, TCR clones derived from tumor expanded in blood.

The material sequenced was peripheral blood, taken from a patient treated with radiotherapy plus ipilimumab. This sequence originates from a human donor with non-small cell lung cancer that progressed on radiotherapy plus ipilimumab. Some clones in this sample may be carry-over from other donors' samples. The rearrangement uses TRBV18 and TRBJ1-1; D perhaps matches TRBD1 (6 bases). The CDR3 nucleotides read TGTGCCAGCTCACCATACAGGGTATCGGACACTGAAGCTTTCTTT. Its translation is CASSPYRVSDTEAFF. Combining the CDR3 with reference TRBV18 and TRBJ1-1 gives the whole variable domain NAGVMQNPRHLVRRRGQEARLRCSPMKGHSHVYWYRQLPEEGLKFMVYLQKENIIDESGMPKERFSAEFPKEGPSILRIQQVVRGDSAAYFCASSPYRVSDTEAFFGQGTRLTVV.